This note documents a single T cell receptor beta chain sequence. The data are from a study of blood T cells in healthy people across ages. The overall study: Template switching caught about one barcoded beta molecule for each two T cells.

The second PCR ran about 6 to 11 cycles with a sample-barcoded 5' primer and J-beta primers. TCRdb reprocessed the 5' RACE reads via MiXCR and lists one record per CDR3 protein. The data show some 1.5 million distinct CDR3 sequences, roughly 28% seen once. CDR3 length: 14 residues. The V end lost 0 bases, the J end lost 2 bases, and 8 bases lay between the germline ends. Germline lookup yields CDR1 LGHDT and CDR2 YNNKEL (reference sequence). This TCR derives from a woman in her 30s in good health. The rearrangement uses TRBV3-1 and TRBJ2-7; D unclear. Sequencing used blood. CDR3 amino acids: CASSQDAKTYEQYF. Written as DNA, the CDR3 is TGTGCCAGCAGCCAAGATGCTAAGACCTACGAGCAGTACTTC.